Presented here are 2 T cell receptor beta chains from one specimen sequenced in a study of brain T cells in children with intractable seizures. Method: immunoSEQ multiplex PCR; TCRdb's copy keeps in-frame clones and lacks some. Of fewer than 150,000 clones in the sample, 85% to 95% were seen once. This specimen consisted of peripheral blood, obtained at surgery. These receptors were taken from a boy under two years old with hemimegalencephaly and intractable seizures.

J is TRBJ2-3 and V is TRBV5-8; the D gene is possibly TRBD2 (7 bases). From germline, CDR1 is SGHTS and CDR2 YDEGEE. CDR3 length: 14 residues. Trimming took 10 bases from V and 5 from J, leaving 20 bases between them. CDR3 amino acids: CAAGAPAEVDTQYF. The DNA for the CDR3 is TGTGCCGCGGGGGCCCCAGCGGAGGTAGATACGCAGTATTTT.

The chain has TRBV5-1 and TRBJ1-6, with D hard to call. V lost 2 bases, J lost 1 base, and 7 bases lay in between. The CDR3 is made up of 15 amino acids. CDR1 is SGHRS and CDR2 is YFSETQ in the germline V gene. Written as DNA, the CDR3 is TGCGCCAGCAGCTTAATCCGGTCCTATAATTCACCCCTCCACTTT. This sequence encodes CASSLIRSYNSPLHF.